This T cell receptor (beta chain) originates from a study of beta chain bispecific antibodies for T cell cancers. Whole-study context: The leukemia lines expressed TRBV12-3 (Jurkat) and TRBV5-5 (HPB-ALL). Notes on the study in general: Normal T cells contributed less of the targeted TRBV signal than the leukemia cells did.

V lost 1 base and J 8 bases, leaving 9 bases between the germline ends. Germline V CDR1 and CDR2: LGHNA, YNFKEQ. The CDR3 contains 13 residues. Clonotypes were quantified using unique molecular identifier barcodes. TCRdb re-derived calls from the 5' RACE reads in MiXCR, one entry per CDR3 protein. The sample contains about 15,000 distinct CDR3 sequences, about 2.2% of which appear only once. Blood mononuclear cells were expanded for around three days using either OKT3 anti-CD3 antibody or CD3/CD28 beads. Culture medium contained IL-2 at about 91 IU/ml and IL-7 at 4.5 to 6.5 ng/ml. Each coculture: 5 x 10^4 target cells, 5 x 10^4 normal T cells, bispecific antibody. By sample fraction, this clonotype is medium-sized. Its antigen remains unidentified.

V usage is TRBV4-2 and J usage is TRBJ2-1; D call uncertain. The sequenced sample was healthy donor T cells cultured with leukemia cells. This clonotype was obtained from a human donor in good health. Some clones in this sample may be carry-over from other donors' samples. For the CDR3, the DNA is TGTGCCAGCAGCCAAGCGGCCGTCGATGAGCAGTTCTTC. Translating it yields CASSQAAVDEQFF.